The 25 T cell receptor beta chains below come from one sample, sequenced in a study of blood T cell repertoires in COVID-19. The assay was immunoSEQ multiplex PCR, and TCRdb's table has in-frame clones only and misses some. The repertoire includes about 300,000 clones, 80% to 90% of them detected once, and around 4% sits in the top ten. The sample was PBMCs or T cells enriched from blood (not recorded which). These receptors were obtained from a man aged 25-40 years who had recovered from COVID-19.

The chain links TRBV7-2 to TRBJ1-5; the D gene is possibly TRBD1 (6 bases). V lost 1 base, J lost 3 bases, and 10 bases lay in between. CDR1 SGHTA and CDR2 FQGNSA come from the germline V gene. This CDR3 is 15 amino acids long. The CDR3 DNA reads as TGTGCCAGCAGCTTAGATGGGACACCCAATCAGCCCCAGCATTTT. Its translation: CASSLDGTPNQPQHF.

This chain joins TRBV11-2 and TRBJ2-1; the match to TRBD2 covers 14 bases. The CDR3 is 18 residues long. Germline CDR1 SGHAT, CDR2 FQNNGV. With V trimmed by 3 bases and J by 4 bases, 8 bases remained unmatched. CDR3: CASSLGLAGALLYNEQFF. The CDR3 DNA reads TGTGCCAGCAGCTTGGGACTAGCGGGGGCCCTACTTTACAATGAGCAGTTCTTC.

V is TRBV5-1 and J is TRBJ2-3; 9 positions match TRBD1. V was pared by 0 bases and J by 4 bases, with 3 bases of the junction left unmatched. CDR1 and CDR2 from the germline V gene are SGHRS and YFSETQ. The CDR3 totals 15 residues. The CDR3 is CASSLVGTGSDTQYF. CDR3 DNA: TGCGCCAGCAGCTTGGTCGGGACAGGGTCAGATACGCAGTATTTT.

The V and J genes are TRBV11-2 and TRBJ1-5; the D gene is possibly TRBD1 (5 bases). Trimming left V 5 bases short and J 2 bases short, with 13 bases between. The CDR3 sequence is 15 residues long. Per germline, CDR1 SGHAT and CDR2 FQNNGV. CDR3 amino acids: CASSGQGRGNQPQHF. CDR3 DNA sequence: TGTGCCAGCAGCGGTCAGGGTAGGGGCAATCAGCCCCAGCATTTT.

This clone has a single count. The V and J genes are TRBV4-1 and TRBJ1-1, with TRBD1 as a possible D gene (6 bases). This CDR3 comprises 14 residues. Trimming stripped 3 bases from V and 5 bases from J, with 13 bases between. Germline V gene lookup returns CDR1 MGHRA and CDR2 YSYEKL. In DNA form, the CDR3 reads TGCGCCAGCAGCCAGGGCCTCACAGGGACTGAAGCTTTCTTT. Residues: CASSQGLTGTEAFF.

The chain carries TRBV2 and TRBJ2-1; TRBD2 matches 7 bases. CDR1 and CDR2 from the germline V gene are SNHLY and FYNNEI. The CDR3 is 15 residues long. Trimming removed 3 bases from V and 10 bases from J; junction bases left unmatched: 12. For the CDR3, the DNA is TGTGCCAGCAGTGACCGGGAGGCACCCTGGGGAGAGCAGTTCTTC. This sequence encodes CASSDREAPWGEQFF.

The chain has TRBV27 and TRBJ1-4, with D perhaps TRBD1 (5 bases). Germline assignment: CDR1 MNHEY and CDR2 SMNVEV (reference sequence). V was shortened by 5 bases and J by 3 bases, with 13 bases between the two germline ends. The CDR3 has 15 amino acids. CDR3 nucleotides: TGTGCCAGCAGTATGGATGGGGGGTCTAATGAAAAACTGTTTTTT. This codes for CASSMDGGSNEKLFF.

The V call is TRBV7-9, the J call TRBJ1-1; D gene uncertain. Germline CDR1 reads SEHNR; CDR2 reads FQNEAQ (reference sequence). The CDR3 extends over 14 amino acids. V gave up 1 base and J gave up 4 bases, with 10 bases separating them. CDR3 DNA sequence: TGTGCCAGCAGCTTAGAAATCGGTCCCACTGAAGCTTTCTTT. This translates into CASSLEIGPTEAFF.

This chain connects TRBV27 to TRBJ2-7; TRBD1 matches at 11 bases. The V segment lost 4 bases and the J segment 5 bases; nucleotides outside the gene matches: 4. The germline gives CDR1 MNHEY, CDR2 SMNVEV (reference sequence). The CDR3 has 14 residues. Here the CDR3 DNA reads TGTGCCAGCAGTTGGACAGGGGGCTTAGACGAGCAGTACTTC. This gives the protein CASSWTGGLDEQYF.

The genes are TRBV11-2 and TRBJ1-2; 7 bases fit TRBD1. The CDR3 is 16 residues long. The germline V gene encodes CDR1 SGHAT and CDR2 FQNNGV. After removal of 5 bases from V and 6 bases from J, the junction contained 15 bases not matched to a gene. The CDR3 DNA is TGTGCCAGCAGCGCGAGGGGACAGCCTTATGATCATGGCTACACCTTC. It specifies CASSARGQPYDHGYTF.

V gene TRBV5-8 combines with J gene TRBJ2-7; 14 positions agree with TRBD2. Germline V gene lookup returns CDR1 SGHTS and CDR2 YDEGEE. V shed 3 bases and J 5 bases; nucleotides not matched to a gene: 4. The CDR3 spans 15 residues. CDR3 DNA sequence: TGTGCCAGCAGCTCGGGACTAGCGGGGGTCGACGAGCAGTACTTC. Encoded protein: CASSSGLAGVDEQYF. Supplemented by reference TRBV5-8 and TRBJ2-7, the full variable domain reads EAGVTQSPTHLIKTRGQQATLRCSPISGHTSVYWYQQALGLGLQFLLWYDEGEERNRGNFPPRFSGRQFPNYSSELNVNALELEDSALYLCASSSGLAGVDEQYFGPGTRLTVT.

This clone was observed at least ten times. V is TRBV3-1 (or the pseudogene TRBV3-2) and J is TRBJ1-5; perhaps TRBD1 as D (5 bases). With 1 base removed from V and 4 bases from J, the gap between germline ends came to 8 bases. The CDR3 is made up of 14 amino acids. Per the germline V gene, CDR1 is LGHDT and CDR2 is YNNKEL (reference sequence). The CDR3, as DNA: TGTGCCAGCAGCCAAGCAGGGTCGAATCAGCCCCAGCATTTT. Residues: CASSQAGSNQPQHF.

The chain links TRBV27 to TRBJ1-5; possibly TRBD1 for D (5 bases). The CDR3 is 16 amino acids. Trimming shortened V by 4 bases and J by 0 bases, and 13 bases separated the two germline ends. Germline V CDR1 and CDR2: MNHEY, SMNVEV (reference sequence). CDR3 residues: CASSSRGSNSNQPQHF. Here the CDR3 DNA reads TGTGCCAGCAGTTCCCGGGGGAGTAATAGCAATCAGCCCCAGCATTTT.

The genes are TRBV6-5 and TRBJ1-5, with a possible D match to TRBD1 (5 bases). From germline, CDR1 is MNHEY and CDR2 SVGAGI. This CDR3 spans 15 amino acids. V lost 0 bases to trimming and J lost 3 bases, with 9 bases between them. In nucleotides, the CDR3 is TGTGCCAGCAGTTACTCGGGGCAGATCAATCAGCCCCAGCATTTT. This codes for CASSYSGQINQPQHF.

The chain employs TRBV20-1 and TRBJ2-7; 7 nucleotides line up with TRBD2. Germline values: CDR1 DFQATT, CDR2 SNEGSKA (reference sequence). The CDR3 consists of 11 residues. The junction had 6 bases not matched to a gene; V was cut back by 7 bases and J by 6 bases. The CDR3 protein is CSVSAGFEQYF. The DNA of the CDR3 is TGCAGTGTATCAGCGGGGTTCGAGCAGTACTTC.

The chain employs TRBV7-8 and TRBJ2-7; D not certain. The CDR3 covers 13 residues. V was shortened by 5 bases and J by 4 bases, with 12 bases between the two germline ends. Germline CDR1 SGHVS, CDR2 FQNEAQ. The CDR3 is CASSRPGVYEQYF. As DNA, the CDR3 is TGTGCCAGCAGCCGTCCCGGTGTGTACGAGCAGTACTTC.

V usage is TRBV7-6 and J usage is TRBJ2-3; the match to TRBD1 covers 9 bases. Germline-derived CDR1 and CDR2 are SGHVS and FNYEAQ. The CDR3 runs 16 residues. With V trimmed by 0 bases and J by 2 bases, 3 bases remained unmatched. In nucleotides, the CDR3 is TGTGCCAGCAGCTTAGCGGGGGACAGGGTCACAGATACGCAGTATTTT. Translated, it gives CASSLAGDRVTDTQYF.

The chain employs TRBV14 and TRBJ2-5, with 10 bases lining up with TRBD1. The germline gives CDR1 SGHDN, CDR2 FVKESK. This CDR3 comprises 15 residues. J lost 5 bases, V lost 4 bases, and 7 bases had no gene match. For the CDR3, the DNA is TGTGCCAGCAGCCCCCGGGGACAGGGGCGGGAGACCCAGTACTTC. Encoded protein: CASSPRGQGRETQYF.

This chain uses TRBV6-4 with TRBJ2-2; 12 bases match TRBD2. V lost 6 bases to trimming and J lost 3 bases; unmatched junction nucleotides: 5. The CDR3 has 16 residues. In germline, CDR1 is MRHNA, CDR2 SNTAGT. This chain's CDR3 is CASRPTSGSHTGELFF. The CDR3 DNA follows: TGTGCCAGCAGACCGACTAGCGGGAGTCACACCGGGGAGCTGTTTTTT.

The genes are TRBV18 and TRBJ1-2, with D unresolved. Looked up from germline, CDR1 is KGHSH and CDR2 is LQKENI. This CDR3 is built from 14 residues. V lost 1 base, J lost 2 bases, and 8 bases lay in between. This CDR3 is CASSPREDNYGYTF. The CDR3 DNA reads TGTGCCAGCTCACCACGGGAGGACAACTATGGCTACACCTTC.

This chain links TRBV30 with TRBJ1-2; D might be TRBD1 (5 bases). Trimming stripped 5 bases from V and 7 bases from J, with 20 bases between. Germline lookup yields CDR1 GTSNPN and CDR2 SVGIG (reference sequence). The CDR3 loop spans 14 amino acids. The CDR3: CAWSSGTPARGYTF. CDR3 nucleotide sequence: TGTGCCTGGTCTAGCGGGACTCCCGCCCGTGGCTACACCTTC.

This chain uses TRBV15 with TRBJ2-7, with D perhaps TRBD2 (5 bases). Germline loops: CDR1 LNHNV, CDR2 YYDKDF (reference sequence). The ends were cut back, 1 base at V and 4 bases at J, with 17 bases in the middle. CDR3 length: 16 amino acids. The CDR3 sequence is CATSRGLAREGYEQYF. The CDR3, as DNA: TGTGCCACCAGCAGAGGATTGGCGCGAGAGGGTTACGAGCAGTACTTC. The whole variable domain, remainder taken from reference TRBV15 and TRBJ2-7, is DAMVIQNPRYQVTQFGKPVTLSCSQTLNHNVMYWYQQKSSQAPKLLFHYYDKDFNNEADTPDNFQSRRPNTSFCFLDIRSPGLGDTAMYLCATSRGLAREGYEQYFGPGTRLTVT.

The chain links TRBV6-1 to TRBJ2-3; D ambiguous. Germline lookup yields CDR1 MNHNS and CDR2 SASEGT. The CDR3 consists of 12 residues. V lost 4 bases to trimming and J lost 3 bases, with 5 bases between them. In DNA, the CDR3 is TGTGCCAGCAGTGTAATGACAGATACGCAGTATTTT. It translates to CASSVMTDTQYF.

The chain couples TRBV6-5 to TRBJ2-2, with 10 nucleotides matching TRBD1. V lost 0 bases and J lost 6; bases outside the gene matches: 4. This CDR3 comprises 16 residues. The V gene's germline CDR1 is MNHEY and CDR2 SVGAGI. CDR3 nucleotides: TGTGCCAGCAGTTACTCTACGGACAGGGGGGCCGGGGAGCTGTTTTTT. This translates into CASSYSTDRGAGELFF.

The chain is built from TRBV6-1 and TRBJ2-1; TRBD2 matches at 8 bases. Per germline, CDR1 MNHNS and CDR2 SASEGT. With 1 base clipped from V and 8 bases from J, the junction kept 10 bases outside the gene matches. The CDR3 extends over 16 amino acids. The CDR3, as DNA: TGTGCCAGCAGTGAAGATGGAGCGGGGGTTCAAGATGAGCAGTTCTTC. It is translated as CASSEDGAGVQDEQFF.